This TCR beta chain was captured in a study of T cell responses to AZD1222 COVID-19 vaccine. Study results and caveats: Clonal diversity may have been underestimated in mostly white British donors. Repertoire sampling was restricted to post-peak T cell response timepoints. Two AZD1222 doses significantly raised spike-specific TCR breadth and depth over controls. Regions 160-218 and 743-854 held dominance among vaccine-associated CD4 TCRs, which spanned spike.

The CDR3 totals 13 residues. Deletions cut 7 bases from V and 8 bases from J, with 18 bases between. Germline CDR1 and CDR2: SQVTM and ANQGSEA. In regard to this clone: Its specificity is not known.

Only in-frame clones appear in the TCRdb table, and some are missing; sequencing was by immunoSEQ multiplex PCR. The sample lists around 170,000 clones; roughly 90% were seen once. The receptor's source is an adult in good health. The rearrangement uses TRBV29-1 and TRBJ2-1; D ambiguous. Sample: peripheral blood, taken on day 0 of AZD1222 vaccination. CDR3 sequence: CSARTSLWDEQFF. CDR3 bases: TGCAGCGCCCGAACATCACTTTGGGATGAGCAGTTCTTC.